This passage covers 28 T cell receptor beta chains from one sample sequenced in a study of shared clonotypes between healthy human individuals. Assay used: immunoSEQ multiplex PCR; TCRdb lists only in-frame clones, some missing. The data contain fewer than 600,000 clones, roughly four fifths of them seen just once; the ten biggest clones take up around 11%. Sequenced input: PBMCs. These receptors originate from a woman aged 40-49 years in good health. Some clones in this sample may be carry-over from other donors' samples.

The V gene is TRBV13, the J gene TRBJ1-4, with D hard to call. CDR1 and CDR2 (germline): PRHDT, FYEKMQ (reference sequence). The CDR3 totals 15 residues. Trimming stripped 0 bases from V and 4 bases from J, with 9 bases between. The CDR3 loop reads CASSLGRGGNEKLFF. For the CDR3, the DNA is TGTGCCAGCAGCTTAGGGCGGGGTGGTAATGAAAAACTGTTTTTT. The complete variable domain, with remaining parts taken from reference TRBV13 and TRBJ1-4, reads AAGVIQSPRHLIKEKRETATLKCYPIPRHDTVYWYQQGPGQDPQFLISFYEKMQSDKGSIPDRFSAQQFSDYHSELNMSSLELGDSALYFCASSLGRGGNEKLFFGSGTQLSVL.

The chain couples TRBV2 to TRBJ1-3; 7 nucleotides line up with TRBD1. This CDR3 is built from 14 residues. Trimming cost V 2 bases and J 2 bases; bases outside gene matches: 0. Germline values: CDR1 SNHLY, CDR2 FYNNEI. This CDR3 is CASSETGAGNTIYF. For the CDR3, the DNA is TGTGCCAGCAGTGAAACAGGGGCTGGAAACACCATATATTTT.

Here the CDR3 reads CASRYRVQETQYF. CDR3 sequence (DNA): TGTGCCAGCCGATACAGGGTTCAAGAGACCCAGTACTTC. This rearrangement joins TRBV27 to TRBJ2-5; D might be TRBD1 (6 bases). CDR1 is MNHEY, CDR2 SMNVEV, per germline (reference sequence). This CDR3 region has 13 residues. Trimming took off 8 bases at V and 2 bases at J, with 12 bases between the two ends.

The V call is TRBV6-5, the J call TRBJ2-6, with D possibly being TRBD2 (6 bases). Trimming took off 6 bases at V and 0 bases at J, with 6 bases between the two ends. Germline assignment: CDR1 MNHEY and CDR2 SVGAGI. There are 14 residues in the CDR3. The CDR3 spells CASRGLSGANVLTF. The DNA of the CDR3 is TGTGCCAGCAGGGGACTCTCTGGGGCCAACGTCCTGACTTTC.

The V and J genes are TRBV6-1 and TRBJ1-2; no definite D call. Germline V CDR1 and CDR2: MNHNS, SASEGT. The CDR3 runs 13 residues. Trimming took 1 base from V and 8 from J, leaving 11 bases between them. DNA for the CDR3: TGTGCCAGCAGTGAAGAGGCAGTTCGGGGCTACACCTTC. This translates into CASSEEAVRGYTF.

The CDR3 DNA is TGCGCCAGCAGCTTGACGTCGGAGTATGGCTACACCTTC. This gives the protein CASSLTSEYGYTF. The genes are TRBV5-1 and TRBJ1-2; D not resolved. Germline CDR1 and CDR2: SGHRS and YFSETQ. CDR3 length equals 13 residues. V was clipped by 1 base and J by 5 bases, with 9 bases between them.

The rearrangement uses TRBV6-5 and TRBJ2-1; no reliable D call. This CDR3 spans 12 amino acids. Trimming removed 8 bases from V and 6 bases from J, with 11 bases in between. Germline CDR1 and CDR2: MNHEY and SVGAGI. As DNA, the CDR3 is TGTGCCAGCGGAGCGAACCCCAATGAGCAGTTCTTC. Translating it yields CASGANPNEQFF.

A few counts support this clone. This chain joins TRBV6-5 and TRBJ2-1; 10 bases map to TRBD2. Germline V gives CDR1 MNHEY, CDR2 SVGAGI. J gave up 4 bases and V 6 bases, and 6 bases lay outside the gene matches. CDR3 length equals 15 residues. CDR3 bases: TGTGCCAGCAGCCCTAGCGGGAGAGGGTACAATGAGCAGTTCTTC. It translates to CASSPSGRGYNEQFF.

This clone was picked up a small number of times. The V gene is TRBV20-1, the J gene TRBJ1-1; D ambiguous. Germline V lookup: CDR1 DFQATT, CDR2 SNEGSKA (reference sequence). The CDR3 is 11 amino acids. Trimming took 3 bases from V and 9 from J, leaving 11 bases between them. In nucleotides, the CDR3 is TGCAGTGCTAGGTTTCCCCGGCAAGCTTTCTTT. This sequence encodes CSARFPRQAFF.

This chain joins TRBV18 and TRBJ2-6; D might be TRBD1 or TRBD2, each matching 5 bases. There are 17 residues in the CDR3. V was cut by 3 bases and J by 0 bases, with 12 bases left in between. CDR1 is KGHSH, CDR2 LQKENI, per germline. CDR3 protein: CASSPGTVSSGANVLTF. The CDR3 DNA is TGTGCCAGCTCACCCGGGACGGTGAGCTCTGGGGCCAACGTCCTGACTTTC. The full variable domain, with the rest looked up from reference TRBV18 and TRBJ2-6, is NAGVMQNPRHLVRRRGQEARLRCSPMKGHSHVYWYRQLPEEGLKFMVYLQKENIIDESGMPKERFSAEFPKEGPSILRIQQVVRGDSAAYFCASSPGTVSSGANVLTFGAGSRLTVL.

The gene calls are TRBV7-9 and TRBJ2-5, with 7 bases that match TRBD1. Germline values: CDR1 SEHNR, CDR2 FQNEAQ (reference sequence). With 2 bases clipped from V and 7 bases from J, the junction kept 7 bases outside the gene matches. The CDR3 loop spans 14 amino acids. As DNA, the CDR3 is TGTGCCAGCAGCTTAAGTACCGCAGGGGGGACCCAGTACTTC. It codes for CASSLSTAGGTQYF. The variable domain in full, with the rest retrieved from reference TRBV7-9 and TRBJ2-5, is DTGVSQNPRHKITKRGQNVTFRCDPISEHNRLYWYRQTLGQGPEFLTYFQNEAQLEKSRLLSDRFSAERPKGSFSTLEIQRTEQGDSAMYLCASSLSTAGGTQYFGPGTRLLVL.

The V gene is TRBV18, the J gene TRBJ2-7, with D hard to call. V was trimmed by 3 bases and J by 2 bases, leaving 11 bases between them. CDR1 KGHSH and CDR2 LQKENI come from the germline V gene. This CDR3 is built from 14 residues. CDR3: CASSPRQQTYEQYF. CDR3 nucleotide sequence: TGTGCCAGCTCACCTCGGCAGCAAACCTACGAGCAGTACTTC.

This clone was found many times. This chain connects TRBV10-3 to TRBJ2-3; D is ambiguous. V lost 10 bases to trimming and J lost 3 bases, with 17 bases between them. Per germline, CDR1 ENHRY and CDR2 SYGVKD. The CDR3 contains 14 residues. The CDR3 coding sequence is TGTGCCACGGCGGTCAACCTTACTACAGATACGCAGTATTTT. Protein product: CATAVNLTTDTQYF.

CDR3 amino acids: CASSQEPGQNTEAFF. CDR3 coding DNA: TGCGCCAGCAGCCAAGAACCGGGACAGAACACTGAAGCTTTCTTT. This chain joins TRBV4-3 and TRBJ1-1; D might be TRBD1 (6 bases). The CDR3 contains 15 residues. Trimming removed 0 bases from V and 1 base from J, with 9 bases in between. Germline CDR1 is LGHNA and CDR2 is YSLEER.

The chain has TRBV28 and TRBJ1-1; possibly TRBD1 for D (6 bases). V lost 8 bases and J 4 bases, leaving 20 bases between the germline ends. CDR1 and CDR2 from the germline V gene are MDHEN and SYDVKM. CDR3 size: 15 residues. Written as DNA, the CDR3 is TGTGCCAGCCTGGGGCAGGGGTATTCGAGCACTGAAGCTTTCTTT. Residues: CASLGQGYSSTEAFF.

The rearrangement joins TRBV5-1 to TRBJ1-5; TRBD1 might be the D (5 bases). Germline V gene lookup returns CDR1 SGHRS and CDR2 YFSETQ. The CDR3 is 15 amino acids. Trimming removed 0 bases from V and 0 bases from J, with 7 bases in between. The CDR3 DNA sequence: TGCGCCAGCAGCTTGGGGGGGACTAGCAATCAGCCCCAGCATTTT. As protein: CASSLGGTSNQPQHF.

This rearrangement joins TRBV28 to TRBJ2-6, with D possibly TRBD1 on 5 matching bases. Trimming took off 8 bases at V and 4 bases at J, with 12 bases between the two ends. The germline V gene has CDR1 MDHEN and CDR2 SYDVKM. The CDR3 contains 14 residues. CDR3 coding DNA: TGTGCCAGCGTTTCAGGGTCAGGGGCCAACGTCCTGACTTTC. It encodes CASVSGSGANVLTF.

The rearrangement uses TRBV27 and TRBJ2-1; D is ambiguous. There are 13 residues in the CDR3. Germline-derived CDR1 and CDR2 are MNHEY and SMNVEV (reference sequence). The V end was cut by 2 bases, the J end by 6 bases, with 8 bases between. The CDR3 nucleotides are TGTGCCAGCAGTTTACAGGTCGGCAATGAGCAGTTCTTC. Residues: CASSLQVGNEQFF.

This clone was seen once. The same CDR3 is also encoded by other DNA sequences in this sample. This rearrangement joins TRBV5-1 to TRBJ2-5; D might be TRBD2 (5 bases). The V end was cut by 1 base, the J end by 5 bases, with 9 bases between. The CDR3 has 13 residues. Germline CDR1 reads SGHRS; CDR2 reads YFSETQ. CDR3 in amino acids: CASSLLAGETQYF. CDR3 nucleotides: TGCGCCAGCAGCTTGCTAGCAGGCGAGACCCAGTACTTC.

The chain carries TRBV19 and TRBJ2-2, with 8 positions matching TRBD1. Germline CDR1 is LNHDA and CDR2 is SQIVND (reference sequence). This CDR3 has 15 residues. The V and J ends lost 6 bases and 5 bases, in that order; junction bases with no gene match: 8. The CDR3 coding sequence is TGTGCCAGTAGAGCGGTCCAGGGGGCAACCGGGGAGCTGTTTTTT. As protein: CASRAVQGATGELFF.

This chain uses TRBV7-2 with TRBJ2-3, with a possible D match to TRBD1 (6 bases). The CDR3 is 15 residues long. Germline V gene sequence: CDR1 SGHTA, CDR2 FQGNSA. V was cut by 5 bases and J by 2 bases, with 14 bases left in between. The CDR3 region has the DNA TGTGCCAGCAGCCATCAACAGGGAATCACAGATACGCAGTATTTT. Protein sequence: CASSHQQGITDTQYF.

The chain links TRBV6-6 to TRBJ2-1; 10 positions match TRBD2. The CDR3 covers 15 residues. Trimming at V came to 4 bases and at J to 7 bases, leaving 7 bases not matched to a gene. The germline gives CDR1 MNHNY, CDR2 SVGAGI (reference sequence). The CDR3: CASSSSLAGDNEQFF. For the CDR3, the DNA is TGTGCCAGCAGTTCCTCCCTAGCGGGAGATAATGAGCAGTTCTTC.

This chain uses TRBV15 with TRBJ2-1; 8 bases are shared with TRBD2. Trimming cost V 5 bases and J 6 bases; bases outside gene matches: 12. Germline assignment: CDR1 LNHNV and CDR2 YYDKDF (reference sequence). The CDR3 sequence is 16 residues long. The CDR3 bases are TGTGCCACCAGCGGGGGGGTAGCGGGGTTCCCCAATGAGCAGTTCTTC. This translates into CATSGGVAGFPNEQFF.

About this clone: The junction differs from germline at one of its ends, possibly a read error. The chain links TRBV7-9 to TRBJ1-5; D is ambiguous. Per the germline V gene, CDR1 is SEHNR and CDR2 is FQNEAQ (reference sequence). The CDR3 is made up of 13 amino acids. This CDR3 is CASGLELGQPQHF. CDR3 coding DNA: TGTGCCAGCGGCTTAGAGTTGGGTCAGCCCCAGCATTTT.

This clone was detected only a few times. A far more abundant clone sits one base away, making this likely a read error. This chain joins TRBV6-5 and TRBJ1-1, with D perhaps matching TRBD1 (6 bases). Trimming took 5 bases from V and 1 from J, leaving 8 bases between them. The germline CDR1 and CDR2 sequences are MNHEY and SVGAGI. The CDR3 has 13 amino acids. CDR3 sequence (DNA): TGTGCCAGCAGTCTCAGGGGGAACACTGAAGCTTTCTTT. It is translated as CASSLRGNTEAFF.

The V and J genes are TRBV5-4 and TRBJ1-1; TRBD1 agrees at 9 bases. The V and J ends lost 4 bases and 5 bases, in that order; junction bases with no gene match: 3. Per germline, CDR1 SGHNT and CDR2 YYREEE (reference sequence). This CDR3 has 13 amino acids. This chain's CDR3 is CASSGDRATEAFF. DNA for the CDR3: TGTGCCAGCAGCGGGGACAGGGCTACTGAAGCTTTCTTT.

The chain is built from TRBV29-1 and TRBJ2-7; TRBD2 aligns across 8 bases. V shed 5 bases and J 0 bases; nucleotides not matched to a gene: 3. Germline CDR1 SQVTM, CDR2 ANQGSEA. The CDR3 loop spans 13 amino acids. CDR3 protein: CSVPGLDSYEQYF. DNA of the CDR3: TGCAGCGTTCCGGGACTAGACTCCTACGAGCAGTACTTC.

This clone was counted between two and nine times. This chain uses TRBV29-1 with TRBJ1-3; D may be TRBD1 (5 bases). CDR1 is SQVTM, CDR2 ANQGSEA, per germline. The CDR3 is 14 residues long. V lost 4 bases and J lost 4, with 14 bases in between. CDR3 protein: CSVVRQPPGNTIYF. CDR3 DNA: TGCAGCGTTGTTAGACAGCCTCCGGGAAACACCATATATTTT.